This record covers a single T cell receptor (beta chain). Its antigen is unknown. Base-call qualities are not available, and no considerably larger clone is one nucleotide away. The CDR3 measures 15 amino acids from cysteine to phenylalanine. CDR3 DNA only is kept here, 45 bases in frame from base 1. V gives up 5 bases and J gives up 1 base, and the segment between their germline ends measures 11 bases. Via the germline V gene, CDR1 is SNHLY and CDR2 FYNNEI. TCRbeta CDR3 regions were amplified from genomic DNA using the immunoSEQ Assay, a bias-controlled multiplex PCR. The authors processed their data as follows. The number of nucleated cells in each sample was estimated by amplification of reference gene primers within the assay. To quantify the absolute abundance of each unique TCRbeta CDR3 rearrangement, sequence reads were collapsed and filtered. For each sample, productive Simpson clonality was calculated by taking the square root of Simpson's diversity index across productive rearrangements. What TCRdb holds here is the immuneACCESS table cut down to in-frame rearrangements. Part of the clones is not present; checked against another copy, under half of the missing clones reflect an unresolved V gene, and the others are unexplained. V, J and clone size derive from that table, while D and trimming were established from the DNA sequence. Recorded for this sample are about 400,000 clones; about 90% of them occurred a single time. About 1.9% of the sample is held by the ten biggest clonotypes.

This sample is part of a study of blood T cell repertoires in COVID-19 (TCRdb year 2020). With respect to the entire study: ImmuneRACE Cohort 3 recovered participants were defined by two consecutive negative NP/OP PCR tests, healthcare professional clearance, or symptom resolution. Nearly every sample came with metadata listing a de-identified subject ID, COVID-19 status, age in years and sex. The repertoires were released in a freely available public database intended as a resource for research on the immune response to SARS-CoV-2. Where available, HLA class I and class II types were taken from metadata supplied by the sample provider and were not determined by assay-based typing. The dataset comprised deeply sampled blood TCRbeta repertoires from subjects exposed to, actively infected with, or recovered from COVID-19. The samples were drawn from two sources: the first 160 participants of the ongoing ImmuneRACE study, and 1,000 to 1,500 subjects contributed by 6 global collaborators. The material from the prospective study consisted of cDNA or gDNA derived from T cells, B-cell-depleted T cells, or PBMCs. The collaborator samples originated in the United States, Italy and Spain and spanned the acute and convalescent phases of COVID-19. Beyond this particular receptor, the publication reports: How much clinical and demographic metadata was included differed by source and by participant, and the metadata was provided uncurated.

Participants in the prospective study were aged about 18 to 95 years, lived in some 24 United States geographic areas, and enrolled through a virtual design. To assign participants to cohorts, the prospective study relied on clinical history that participants themselves reported in a screening survey and a study questionnaire. Each participant in the prospective study had whole blood, serum and a nasopharyngeal or oropharyngeal swab collected by mobile phlebotomists. Prospective study participants could optionally give additional blood draws and questionnaires over a roughly two-month period. Blood samples from the prospective study were shipped frozen or at room temperature prior to DNA extraction.

This sequence originates from a man aged 40-49 years in a cohort exposed to, infected with or recovered from COVID-19 (not recorded which). The V and J segments used are TRBV2 and TRBJ1-4; TRBD1 is perhaps the D gene, given 5 matching bases. The sequenced material came from PBMCs or T cells enriched from blood (not recorded which). The nucleotides read TGTGCCAGCAGTCAGGGCAAAGGAACTAATGAAAAACTGTTTTTT. Its amino acids are CASSQGKGTNEKLFF.